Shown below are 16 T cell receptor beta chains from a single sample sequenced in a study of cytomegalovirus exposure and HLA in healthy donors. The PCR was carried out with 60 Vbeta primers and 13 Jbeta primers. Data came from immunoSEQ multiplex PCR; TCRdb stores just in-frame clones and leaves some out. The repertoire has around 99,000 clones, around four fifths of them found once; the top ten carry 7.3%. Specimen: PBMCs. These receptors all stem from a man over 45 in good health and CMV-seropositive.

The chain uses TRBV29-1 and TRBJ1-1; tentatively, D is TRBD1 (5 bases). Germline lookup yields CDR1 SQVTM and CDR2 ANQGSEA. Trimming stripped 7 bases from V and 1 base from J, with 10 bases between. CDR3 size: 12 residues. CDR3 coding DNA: TGCAGCGCCCTTCAGGGGAACACTGAAGCTTTCTTT. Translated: CSALQGNTEAFF.

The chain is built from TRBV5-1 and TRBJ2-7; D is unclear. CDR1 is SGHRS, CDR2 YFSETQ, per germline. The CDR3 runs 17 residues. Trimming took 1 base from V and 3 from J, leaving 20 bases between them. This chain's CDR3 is CASSLHTRITSSYEQYF. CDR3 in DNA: TGCGCCAGCAGCTTGCACACACGAATTACGTCAAGCTACGAGCAGTACTTC.

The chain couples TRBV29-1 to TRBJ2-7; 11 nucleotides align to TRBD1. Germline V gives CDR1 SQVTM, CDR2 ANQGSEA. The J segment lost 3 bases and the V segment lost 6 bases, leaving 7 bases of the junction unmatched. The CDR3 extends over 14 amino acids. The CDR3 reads CSVTGTGGDYEQYF. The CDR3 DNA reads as TGCAGCGTGACCGGGACAGGGGGGGACTACGAGCAGTACTTC.

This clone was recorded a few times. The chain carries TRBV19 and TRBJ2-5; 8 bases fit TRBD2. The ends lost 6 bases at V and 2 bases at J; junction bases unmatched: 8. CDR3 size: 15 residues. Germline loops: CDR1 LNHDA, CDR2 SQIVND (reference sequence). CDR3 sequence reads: CASSTRTSPQETQYF. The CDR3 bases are TGTGCCAGTAGCACCAGGACTAGCCCACAAGAGACCCAGTACTTC.

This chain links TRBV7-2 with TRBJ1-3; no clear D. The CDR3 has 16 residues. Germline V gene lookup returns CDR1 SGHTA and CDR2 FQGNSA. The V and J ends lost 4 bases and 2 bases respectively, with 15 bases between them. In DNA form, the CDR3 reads TGTGCCAGCAGCTCTACAGCAACCCCCACTGGAAACACCATATATTTT. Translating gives CASSSTATPTGNTIYF. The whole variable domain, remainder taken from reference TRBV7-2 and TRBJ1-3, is GAGVSQSPSNKVTEKGKDVELRCDPISGHTALYWYRQSLGQGLEFLIYFQGNSAPDKSGLPSDRFSAERTGGSVSTLTIQRTQQEDSAVYLCASSSTATPTGNTIYFGEGSWLTVV.

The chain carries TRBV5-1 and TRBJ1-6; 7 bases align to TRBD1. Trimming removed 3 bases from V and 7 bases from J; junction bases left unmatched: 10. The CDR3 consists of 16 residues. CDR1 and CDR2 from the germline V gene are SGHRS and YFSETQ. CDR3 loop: CASSSSAGGSNSPLHF. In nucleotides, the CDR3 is TGCGCCAGCAGCTCCTCCGCAGGGGGGAGCAATTCACCCCTCCACTTT.

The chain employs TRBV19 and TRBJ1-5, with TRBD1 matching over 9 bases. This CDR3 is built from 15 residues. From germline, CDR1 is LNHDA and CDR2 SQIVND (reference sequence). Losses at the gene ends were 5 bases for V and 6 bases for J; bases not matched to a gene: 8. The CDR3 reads CASSLGQGEGQPQHF. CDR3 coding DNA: TGTGCCAGTAGTCTGGGACAGGGCGAAGGTCAGCCCCAGCATTTT.

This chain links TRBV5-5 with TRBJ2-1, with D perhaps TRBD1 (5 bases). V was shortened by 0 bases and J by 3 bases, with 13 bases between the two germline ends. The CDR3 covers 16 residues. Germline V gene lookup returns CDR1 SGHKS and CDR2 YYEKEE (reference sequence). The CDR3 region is CASSLAAGKSYNEQFF. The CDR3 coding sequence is TGTGCCAGCAGCTTGGCGGCAGGGAAAAGCTACAATGAGCAGTTCTTC.

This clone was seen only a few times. CDR3 DNA sequence: TGTGCCAGCAGCTTGGGCAGTAACACTGAAGCTTTCTTT. Protein sequence: CASSLGSNTEAFF. The chain employs TRBV5-6 and TRBJ1-1; D not resolved. This CDR3 is built from 13 residues. V was shortened by 0 bases and J by 2 bases, with 5 bases between the two germline ends. Germline assignment: CDR1 SGHDT and CDR2 YYEEEE.

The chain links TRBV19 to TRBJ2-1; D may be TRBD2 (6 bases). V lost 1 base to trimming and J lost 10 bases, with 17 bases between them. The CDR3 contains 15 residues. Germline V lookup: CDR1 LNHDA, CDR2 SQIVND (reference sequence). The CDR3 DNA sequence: TGTGCCAGTAGTATAGTGTCGGCTAGCGAGAGCGAGCAGTTCTTC. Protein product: CASSIVSASESEQFF.

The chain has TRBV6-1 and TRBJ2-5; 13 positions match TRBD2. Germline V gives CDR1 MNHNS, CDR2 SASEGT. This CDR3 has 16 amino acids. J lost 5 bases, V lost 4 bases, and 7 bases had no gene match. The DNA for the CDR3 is TGTGCCAGCAGTGCGATACTAGCGGGGGGGCGGGAGACCCAGTACTTC. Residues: CASSAILAGGRETQYF.

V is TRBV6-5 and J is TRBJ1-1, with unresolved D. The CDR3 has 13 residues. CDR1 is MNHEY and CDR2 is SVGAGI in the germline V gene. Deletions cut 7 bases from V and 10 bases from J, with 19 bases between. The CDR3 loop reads CASNNEPGSRAFF. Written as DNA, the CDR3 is TGTGCCAGCAACAATGAACCGGGGTCGCGAGCTTTCTTT.

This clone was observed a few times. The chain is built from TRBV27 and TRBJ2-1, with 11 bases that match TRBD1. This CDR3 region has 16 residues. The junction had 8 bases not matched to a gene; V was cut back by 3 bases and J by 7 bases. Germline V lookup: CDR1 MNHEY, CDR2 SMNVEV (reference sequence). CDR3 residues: CASSLPDRGPGNEQFF. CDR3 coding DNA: TGTGCCAGCAGTTTGCCGGACAGGGGGCCAGGAAATGAGCAGTTCTTC.

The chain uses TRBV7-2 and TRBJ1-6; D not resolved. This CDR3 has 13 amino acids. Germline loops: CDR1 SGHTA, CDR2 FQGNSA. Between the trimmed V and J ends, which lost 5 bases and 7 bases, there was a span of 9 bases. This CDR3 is CASSPYVNSPLHF. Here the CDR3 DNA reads TGTGCCAGCAGCCCGTATGTAAATTCACCCCTCCACTTT.

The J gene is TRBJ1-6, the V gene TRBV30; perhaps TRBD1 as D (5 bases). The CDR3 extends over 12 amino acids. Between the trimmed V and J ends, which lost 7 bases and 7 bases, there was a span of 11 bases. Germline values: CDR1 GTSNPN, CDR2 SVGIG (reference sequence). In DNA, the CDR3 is TGTGCCTCCCAGGGTCAGAATTCACCCCTCCACTTT. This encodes CASQGQNSPLHF.

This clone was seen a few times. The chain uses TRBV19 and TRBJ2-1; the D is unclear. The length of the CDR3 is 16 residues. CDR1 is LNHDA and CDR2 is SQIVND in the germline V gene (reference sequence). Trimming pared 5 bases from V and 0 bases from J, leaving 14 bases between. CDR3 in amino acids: CASSGGDGSSYNEQFF. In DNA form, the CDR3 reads TGTGCCAGTAGTGGTGGAGACGGTAGCTCCTACAATGAGCAGTTCTTC.